The clone carrying this TCR beta chain was seen a handful of times. Antigen specificity is unknown. The data belong to a study of cytomegalovirus exposure and HLA in healthy donors. Study-wide results and limits: Data from an earlier analysis indicated that most TCR beta V segments were productive either about 90% or about 30% of the time. The authors judged a highly shared variant cluster likely a sequencing artifact. Immune exposure was documented only through CMV serostatus.

Vbeta (60) and Jbeta (13) primers were used in the PCR. Only in-frame clones appear in the TCRdb table, and some are missing; sequencing was by immunoSEQ multiplex PCR. The table lists a few hundred thousand clones, 80% to 90% of them singletons. What was sequenced was PBMCs. The TCR comes from a man younger than 45 in good health and CMV-seronegative.

The CDR3 loop reads CASLRLGGGREKGTQYF. The DNA of the CDR3 is TGTGCCTCACTCCGTCTAGGAGGGGGGAGGGAAAAAGGTACGCAGTATTTT. The chain has TRBV4-2 and TRBJ2-3, with D possibly matching TRBD2 (7 bases). Trimming took off 11 bases at V and 8 bases at J, with 32 bases between the two ends. This CDR3 is 17 amino acids long. The germline gives CDR1 LGHNA, CDR2 YNFKEQ.